Only one count was recorded for the clone carrying this T cell receptor beta chain. This entry is derived from a study of blood T cells in healthy people across ages. V lost 4 bases, J lost 7 bases, and 26 bases lay in between. Germline CDR1 reads SGHNT; CDR2 reads YENEEA. This CDR3 is 17 amino acids long. Primed by a sample-barcoded 5' primer and a J-beta primer mix, a second PCR proceeded for about 6 to 11 cycles. All samples yielded 3 million or more CDR3-containing paired-end reads. TCRdb ran MiXCR on the 5' RACE reads and lists one entry per CDR3 protein. Here the sample spans 1.5 million to 1.8 million distinct CDR3 sequences, around 40% being singletons.

The sample consisted of blood. The V gene is TRBV11-3, the J gene TRBJ2-7; either TRBD1 or TRBD2 may supply D (5 bases each). The TCR originated in a woman between 18 and 30 years old in good health. Here the CDR3 reads CASSYLGLPGTYNEQYF. The CDR3, as DNA: TGTGCCAGCAGCTACCTAGGTCTCCCTGGGACCTACAATGAGCAGTACTTC.